The clone carrying this T cell receptor beta chain has a single count. The data were obtained in a study of identical twins. TCRdb used MiXCR to reprocess the 5' RACE reads, holding one entry per CDR3 protein. The table has approximately 630,000 distinct CDR3 sequences, around 7.4% seen once; the top ten hold 1.6%. CDR1 and CDR2 (germline): DFQATT, SNEGSKA (reference sequence). The CDR3 has 17 amino acids. This sample was shared with a second study, whose subject was yellow fever vaccine responses in identical twins.

The TCR sequence derives from a woman younger than 35 in good health. Sequencing input: PBMCs. The genes are TRBV20-1 and TRBJ2-1; 8 bases are a match to TRBD2. The CDR3 DNA reads as TGCAGCGCTCTCGTTGATCCGGGAGGGCCTTCCTACAATGAGCAGTTCTTC. This sequence encodes CSALVDPGGPSYNEQFF.